This passage covers 25 T cell receptor beta chains from one sample sequenced in a study of blood T cells in healthy people across ages. With a J-beta primer mix and a sample-barcoded 5' primer, a second PCR ran about 6 to 11 cycles. Each CDR3 protein gets one entry after TCRdb re-called the 5' RACE reads with MiXCR. This table has approximately 600,000 distinct CDR3 sequences, under 65% appearing once. The sequencing sample was made of blood. These receptors all stem from a man aged 55 to 70 in good health.

Only one count was recorded for this clonotype. The chain combines TRBV6-5 with TRBJ2-1, with 11 bases matching TRBD2. The CDR3 consists of 14 residues. V lost 0 bases, J lost 12 bases, and 4 bases stayed unmatched. The germline CDR1 and CDR2 sequences are MNHEY and SVGAGI. The CDR3 DNA reads as TGTGCCAGCAGTTACTCCCTAGCGGGGGGCCTGCAGTTCTTC. The encoded protein is CASSYSLAGGLQFF.

The chain is built from TRBV10-3 and TRBJ2-5; D may be TRBD2 (6 bases). Germline values: CDR1 ENHRY, CDR2 SYGVKD. The CDR3 has 15 amino acids. Trimming removed 3 bases from V and 3 bases from J, with 14 bases in between. The CDR3 loop reads CAISDRDSPEETQYF. The CDR3 bases are TGTGCCATCAGTGATCGGGACTCCCCGGAAGAGACCCAGTACTTC.

J is TRBJ2-1 and V is TRBV5-1; D could derive from TRBD1 or TRBD2 (5 bases each). The last part of the DNA fits TRBJ2-7 better; the J call may be wrong. The CDR3 is 15 residues long. Per the germline V gene, CDR1 is SGHRS and CDR2 is YFSETQ. The CDR3 region is CASSFEGSSYNEQYF. CDR3 nucleotides: TGCGCCAGCAGCTTCGAGGGGAGCTCCTACAATGAGCAGTACTTC.

This sequence joins TRBV10-3 and TRBJ2-7; 7 bases fit TRBD2. The CDR3 contains 14 residues. J gave up 5 bases and V 6 bases, and 10 bases lay outside the gene matches. The germline gives CDR1 ENHRY, CDR2 SYGVKD. The CDR3 loop is CAIRAPGGVDEQYF. The CDR3 nucleotides read TGTGCCATCAGGGCTCCTGGGGGGGTCGACGAGCAGTACTTC.

This clonotype was seen a few times. The chain couples TRBV28 to TRBJ2-5, with 9 bases matching TRBD1. The V gene end was trimmed by 0 bases and the J gene end by 1 base; junction bases not matched to a gene: 0. Per germline, CDR1 MDHEN and CDR2 SYDVKM. CDR3 length equals 15 residues. CDR3 in DNA: TGTGCCAGCAGTTTATGGGACAGGGGCCAAGAGACCCAGTACTTC. Its translation: CASSLWDRGQETQYF.

The rearrangement joins TRBV12-3 or TRBV12-4 to TRBJ2-4; 10 bases are a match to TRBD1. Matching the DNA end better, TRBJ2-7 makes the J call doubtful. This CDR3 region has 14 residues. The CDR3 nucleotides are TGTGCCAGCACACCGGGACAGGGGACGTTCGAGCAGTACTTC. Its protein product is CASTPGQGTFEQYF.

This rearrangement joins TRBV19 to TRBJ1-5, with D maybe TRBD1 (5 bases). This CDR3 contains 15 residues. The germline V gene encodes CDR1 LNHDA and CDR2 SQIVND (reference sequence). The V end was cut by 3 bases, the J end by 2 bases, with 11 bases between. CDR3 sequence reads: CASSIGTARNQPQHF. The CDR3 DNA reads TGTGCCAGTAGTATTGGGACGGCCCGCAATCAGCCCCAGCATTTT.

As to this clonotype: At one of its ends the junction is not consistent with the germline gene, which may arise from a read error. V is TRBV28 and J is TRBJ2-6; perhaps D is TRBD1 or TRBD2 (6 bases each). CDR1 MDHEN and CDR2 SYDVKM come from the germline V gene. CDR3 size: 19 residues. The CDR3 DNA is TGTGCCAGCAGTGGAGGGGGAACCCAGTTTCTTTCTGGGGACAACGTCCTGACTTTC. It yields the protein CASSGGGTQFLSGDNVLTF.

The chain uses TRBV20-1 and TRBJ2-1, with 8 bases identical to TRBD2. Germline CDR1 is DFQATT and CDR2 is SNEGSKA (reference sequence). The CDR3 is 14 amino acids. Trimming removed 0 bases from V and 8 bases from J; junction bases left unmatched: 6. CDR3 sequence reads: CSARDYGGADEQFF. The DNA of the CDR3 is TGCAGTGCTAGAGATTACGGGGGGGCCGATGAGCAGTTCTTC.

V gene TRBV29-1 combines with J gene TRBJ2-7, with a weak D call TRBD2 (6 bases). The better agreement between TRBJ2-5 and the DNA end casts doubt on the J call. The germline V gene has CDR1 SQVTM and CDR2 ANQGSEA. The CDR3 loop spans 13 amino acids. The CDR3 here is CSVDGLARGTQYF. The CDR3 DNA sequence: TGCAGCGTTGATGGGCTAGCGAGAGGGACCCAGTACTTC.

The chain combines TRBV5-1 with TRBJ2-3; D tentatively fits TRBD1 or TRBD2 (6 bases each). The germline V and J ends were trimmed by 2 bases and 2 bases, with 15 bases remaining between them. The CDR3 runs 16 residues. Germline V lookup: CDR1 SGHRS, CDR2 YFSETQ. Written as DNA, the CDR3 is TGCGCCAGCAGCTTAGGGGGGCAGGTCTTCACAGATACGCAGTATTTT. Residues: CASSLGGQVFTDTQYF.

The chain recombines TRBV4-3 with TRBJ1-2; maybe TRBD1 (5 bases). This CDR3 has 15 amino acids. Trimming removed 0 bases from V and 4 bases from J, with 12 bases in between. Germline V lookup: CDR1 LGHNA, CDR2 YSLEER. Here the CDR3 reads CASSQERGSPYGYTF. CDR3 coding DNA: TGCGCCAGCAGCCAAGAGAGGGGTTCCCCCTATGGCTACACCTTC.

The chain joins TRBV6-5 to TRBJ2-3; 11 nucleotides match TRBD2. The CDR3 sequence is 17 residues long. Trimming took 0 bases from V and 2 from J; bases not matched to a gene: 4. Germline assignment: CDR1 MNHEY and CDR2 SVGAGI. The DNA of the CDR3 is TGTGCCAGCAGTTACTCCTTGACTAGCGGGGCCACAGATACGCAGTATTTT. As protein: CASSYSLTSGATDTQYF.

The V gene is TRBV21-1, the J gene TRBJ2-4; the D call TRBD2 from the table was never checked on the DNA. The assigned J gene may be wrong: the sequence end matches TRBJ2-5 better. TRBV21-1 counts as a pseudogene. This CDR3 region has 18 residues. CDR3 amino acids: CASSKEAKGDLSAETQYF. CDR3 nucleotide sequence: TGTGCCAGCAGCAAAGAGGCTAAGGGGGACCTCTCCGCAGAGACCCAGTACTTC.

CDR3: CASSLTGVSSPLHF. The CDR3 coding sequence is TGTGCCAGCAGTCTCACAGGGGTGAGTTCACCCCTCCACTTT. V usage is TRBV28 and J usage is TRBJ1-6; 7 bases agree with TRBD1. The trim removed 5 bases at V and 9 bases at J, leaving 7 bases unmatched. This CDR3 has 14 amino acids. The germline V gene has CDR1 MDHEN and CDR2 SYDVKM.

V gene TRBV21-1 combines with J gene TRBJ2-1. TRBV21-1 is recorded as a pseudogene. CDR3 size: 17 residues. This chain's CDR3 is CASSKDRVNRSYNEQFF. The DNA for the CDR3 is TGTGCCAGCAGCAAGGATCGAGTGAACCGCTCCTACAATGAGCAGTTCTTC.

The genes are TRBV3-1 and TRBJ1-5; no clear D. This CDR3 has 12 residues. Trimming shortened V by 1 base and J by 7 bases, and 5 bases separated the two germline ends. Per germline, CDR1 LGHDT and CDR2 YNNKEL (reference sequence). The CDR3 DNA is TGTGCCAGCAGCCAAGGGGCCCAGCCCCAGCATTTT. The encoded protein is CASSQGAQPQHF.

The chain is built from TRBV9 and TRBJ2-3; unclear D gene. This CDR3 is 14 amino acids long. V was shortened by 4 bases and J by 2 bases, with 11 bases between the two germline ends. Germline lookup yields CDR1 SGDLS and CDR2 YYNGEE. CDR3 nucleotides: TGTGCCAGCAGCTCGATCCTACCCACAGATACGCAGTATTTT. This gives the protein CASSSILPTDTQYF. The whole variable domain, filled in from reference TRBV9 and TRBJ2-3, reads DSGVTQTPKHLITATGQRVTLRCSPRSGDLSVYWYQQSLDQGLQFLIQYYNGEERAKGNILERFSAQQFPDLHSELNLSSLELGDSALYFCASSSILPTDTQYFGPGTRLTVL.

This clonotype was detected a few times. The chain carries TRBV20-1 and TRBJ2-7, with 7 bases fitting TRBD2. After removal of 3 bases from V and 5 bases from J, the junction contained 4 bases not matched to a gene. This CDR3 has 12 amino acids. Germline CDR1 is DFQATT and CDR2 is SNEGSKA (reference sequence). The CDR3 coding sequence is TGCAGTGCTAGGCGGGGGTACGACGAGCAGTACTTC. Translating gives CSARRGYDEQYF.

V and J are TRBV20-1 and TRBJ1-4, with 9 bases fitting TRBD1. V shed 0 bases, J shed 3 bases, and the junction held 5 bases outside the gene matches. Looked up from germline, CDR1 is DFQATT and CDR2 is SNEGSKA (reference sequence). The CDR3 contains 16 residues. The CDR3 sequence is CSARDRTGVSNEKLFF. DNA for the CDR3: TGCAGTGCTAGAGATAGGACAGGGGTTTCTAATGAAAAACTGTTTTTT.

This chain joins TRBV9 and TRBJ2-2; the D gene is possibly TRBD1 (5 bases). The V end lost 2 bases, the J end lost 2 bases, and 19 bases lay between the germline ends. The CDR3 extends over 18 amino acids. Looked up from germline, CDR1 is SGDLS and CDR2 is YYNGEE. The CDR3 loop is CASSVALDTRPNTGELFF. CDR3 nucleotides: TGTGCCAGCAGCGTCGCTTTGGACACGAGACCAAACACCGGGGAGCTGTTTTTT.

This chain links TRBV4-2 with TRBJ1-1; no definite D call. CDR1 and CDR2 (germline): LGHNA, YNFKEQ. V shed 0 bases and J shed 5 bases, with 4 bases lying between them. The CDR3 extends over 12 amino acids. The CDR3 DNA reads TGTGCCAGCAGCCAAGATCAAACTGAAGCTTTCTTT. As protein: CASSQDQTEAFF.

The CDR3 loop reads CASSLRTSGGPEQYF. The CDR3 DNA reads TGTGCCAGCAGCCTCCGGACTAGCGGGGGCCCTGAGCAGTACTTC. This chain links TRBV7-2 with TRBJ2-7; the match to TRBD2 covers 13 bases. The CDR3 has 15 amino acids. The V gene's germline CDR1 is SGHTA and CDR2 FQGNSA. The V and J ends lost 5 bases and 7 bases, in that order; junction bases with no gene match: 8.

This clonotype was detected once. The rearrangement links TRBV29-1 to TRBJ2-5, with 7 bases that match TRBD2. From germline, CDR1 is SQVTM and CDR2 ANQGSEA. The CDR3 spans 13 residues. The V segment lost 6 bases and the J segment 11 bases; nucleotides outside the gene matches: 15. CDR3 region: CSVASGTKNEQYF. CDR3 DNA: TGCAGCGTGGCCTCGGGGACTAAAAATGAGCAGTACTTC.

This chain joins TRBV21-1 and TRBJ1-4. TRBV21-1 is termed a pseudogene. The CDR3 sequence is 13 residues long. Here the CDR3 reads CASSKRWMEKLFF. The CDR3 bases are TGTGCCAGCAGCAAAAGGTGGATGGAAAAACTGTTTTTT.